This entry describes one TCR beta chain. Trimming cost V 3 bases and J 3 bases, with 9 bases left between them. Germline-derived CDR1 and CDR2 are MNHEY and SMNVEV (reference sequence). This CDR3 is 14 amino acids long. These data originate in a study of cytomegalovirus exposure and HLA in healthy donors. Study at large: Early on, a data release was issued that held 80 million or so unique TCRs from HLA-typed donors.

PCR was performed using 60 Vbeta and 13 Jbeta primers. TCRdb's table, derived via immunoSEQ multiplex PCR, lists solely in-frame clones and lacks some. The sample carries approximately 180,000 clones, about 80% recorded once. The source material was PBMCs. V gene TRBV27 combines with J gene TRBJ1-5, with D possibly matching TRBD1 (5 bases). This TCR derives from a woman aged 30 to 39 in good health and CMV-seronegative. The CDR3 nucleotides are TGTGCCAGCAGTTTGGGGCTTTCCAATCAGCCCCAGCATTTT. It is translated as CASSLGLSNQPQHF.